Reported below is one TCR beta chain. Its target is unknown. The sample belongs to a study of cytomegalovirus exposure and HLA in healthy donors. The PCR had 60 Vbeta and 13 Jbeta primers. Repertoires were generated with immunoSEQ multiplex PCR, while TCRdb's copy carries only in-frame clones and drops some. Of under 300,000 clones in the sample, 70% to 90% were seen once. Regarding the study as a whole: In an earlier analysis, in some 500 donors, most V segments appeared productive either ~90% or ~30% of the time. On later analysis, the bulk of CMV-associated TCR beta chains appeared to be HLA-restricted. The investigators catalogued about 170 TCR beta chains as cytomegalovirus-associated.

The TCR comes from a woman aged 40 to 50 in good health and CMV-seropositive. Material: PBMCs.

CDR3 sequence reads: CASSASGRGELFF. The CDR3 DNA reads as TGTGCCAGCAGTGCTAGCGGAAGGGGGGAGCTGTTTTTT. The chain employs TRBV6-4 and TRBJ2-2; 7 positions agree with TRBD2. The CDR3 extends over 13 amino acids. The V and J ends lost 4 bases and 8 bases, in that order; junction bases with no gene match: 4. Looked up from germline, CDR1 is MRHNA and CDR2 is SNTAGT.